This T cell receptor (beta chain) was recorded in a study of response to subunit inactivated influenza vaccine. This CDR3 has 13 residues. V was shortened by 2 bases and J by 6 bases, with 11 bases between the two germline ends. Germline values: CDR1 MNHEY, CDR2 SVGAGI. This clonotype showed up just a few times. The antigen is unknown. Using its own MiXCR run on the RT-PCR reads, TCRdb lists one record per CDR3 protein. The data show approximately 170,000 distinct CDR3 sequences, around an eighth seen once. Findings of the study overall: The authors suggested that few new T cells are recruited per seasonal influenza vaccination.

This clonotype originated in a man between 50 and 59 years old who received an inactivated influenza vaccine. Sequencing used CD8+ T cells sorted from PBMCs, obtained more than 4 days after vaccination. The V call is TRBV6-5, the J call TRBJ2-7; D tentatively fits TRBD1 or TRBD2 (5 bases each). DNA for the CDR3: TGTGCCAGCAGTTACCGGGAAGGGACCGAGCAGTACTTC. Its protein is CASSYREGTEQYF.